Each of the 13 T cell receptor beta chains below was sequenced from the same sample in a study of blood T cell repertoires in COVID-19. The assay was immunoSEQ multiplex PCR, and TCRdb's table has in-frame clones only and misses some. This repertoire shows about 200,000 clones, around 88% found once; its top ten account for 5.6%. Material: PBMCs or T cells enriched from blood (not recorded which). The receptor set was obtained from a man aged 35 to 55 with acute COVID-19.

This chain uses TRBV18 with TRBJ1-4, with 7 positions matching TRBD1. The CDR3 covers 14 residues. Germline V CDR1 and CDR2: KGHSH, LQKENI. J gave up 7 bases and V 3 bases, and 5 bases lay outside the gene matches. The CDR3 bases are TGTGCCAGCTCACCGATCCGGGACAGTGAAAAACTGTTTTTT. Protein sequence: CASSPIRDSEKLFF.

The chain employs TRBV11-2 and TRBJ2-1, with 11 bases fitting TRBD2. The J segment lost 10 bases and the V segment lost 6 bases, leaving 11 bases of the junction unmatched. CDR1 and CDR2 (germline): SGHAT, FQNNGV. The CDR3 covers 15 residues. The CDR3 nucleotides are TGTGCCAGCAGTTCTGCCCTAGCGGGAGGTCAAGAGCAGTTCTTC. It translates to CASSSALAGGQEQFF. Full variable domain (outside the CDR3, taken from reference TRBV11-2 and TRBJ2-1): EAGVAQSPRYKIIEKRQSVAFWCNPISGHATLYWYQQILGQGPKLLIQFQNNGVVDDSQLPKDRFSAERLKGVDSTLKIQPAKLEDSAVYLCASSSALAGGQEQFFGPGTRLTVL.

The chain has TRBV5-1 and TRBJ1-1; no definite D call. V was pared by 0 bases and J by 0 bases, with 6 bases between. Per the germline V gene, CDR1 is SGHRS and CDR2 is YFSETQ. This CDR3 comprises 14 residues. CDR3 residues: CASSLGEVNTEAFF. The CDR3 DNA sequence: TGCGCCAGCAGCTTGGGGGAGGTGAACACTGAAGCTTTCTTT.

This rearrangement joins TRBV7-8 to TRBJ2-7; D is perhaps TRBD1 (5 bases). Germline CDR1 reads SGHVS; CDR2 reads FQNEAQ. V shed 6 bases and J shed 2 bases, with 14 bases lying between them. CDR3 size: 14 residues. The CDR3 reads CASRMTALAYEQYF. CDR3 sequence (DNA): TGTGCCAGCAGGATGACAGCGTTAGCCTACGAGCAGTACTTC.

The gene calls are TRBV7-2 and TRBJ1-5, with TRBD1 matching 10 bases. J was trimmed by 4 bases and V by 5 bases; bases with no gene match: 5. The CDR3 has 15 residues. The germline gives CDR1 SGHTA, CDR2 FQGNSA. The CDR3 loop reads CASSPRTGGNQPQHF. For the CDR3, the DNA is TGTGCCAGCAGCCCCAGGACAGGGGGAAATCAGCCCCAGCATTTT.

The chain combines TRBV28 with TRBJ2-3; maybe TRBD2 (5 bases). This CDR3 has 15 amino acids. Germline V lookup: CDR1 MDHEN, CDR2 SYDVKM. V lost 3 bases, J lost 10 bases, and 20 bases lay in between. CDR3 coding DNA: TGTGCCAGCAGTTTCGGGATGTCTGGAACCATTTCGCAGTATTTT. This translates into CASSFGMSGTISQYF. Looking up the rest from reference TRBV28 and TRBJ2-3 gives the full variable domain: DVKVTQSSRYLVKRTGEKVFLECVQDMDHENMFWYRQDPGLGLRLIYFSYDVKMKEKGDIPEGYSVSREKKERFSLILESASTNQTSMYLCASSFGMSGTISQYFGPGTRLTVL.

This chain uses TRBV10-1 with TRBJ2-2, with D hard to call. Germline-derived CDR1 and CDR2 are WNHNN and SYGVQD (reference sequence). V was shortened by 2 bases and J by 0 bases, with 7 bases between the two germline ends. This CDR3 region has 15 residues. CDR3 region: CASSEEWSNTGELFF. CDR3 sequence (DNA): TGCGCCAGCAGTGAGGAGTGGTCGAACACCGGGGAGCTGTTTTTT.

CDR3 loop: CASNRRQGPYNEQFF. The CDR3 DNA sequence: TGTGCCAGCAACAGGAGACAGGGGCCCTACAATGAGCAGTTCTTC. The chain employs TRBV11-2 and TRBJ2-1; 8 nucleotides line up with TRBD1. V trimming: 7 bases; J trimming: 2 bases; junction bases outside the gene matches: 7. The length of the CDR3 is 15 residues. Germline lookup yields CDR1 SGHAT and CDR2 FQNNGV.

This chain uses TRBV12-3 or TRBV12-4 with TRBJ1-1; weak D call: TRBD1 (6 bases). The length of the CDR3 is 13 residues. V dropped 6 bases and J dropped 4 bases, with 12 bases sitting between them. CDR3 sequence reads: CASRTQGSTEAFF. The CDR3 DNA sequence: TGTGCCAGCAGAACACAGGGAAGCACTGAAGCTTTCTTT.

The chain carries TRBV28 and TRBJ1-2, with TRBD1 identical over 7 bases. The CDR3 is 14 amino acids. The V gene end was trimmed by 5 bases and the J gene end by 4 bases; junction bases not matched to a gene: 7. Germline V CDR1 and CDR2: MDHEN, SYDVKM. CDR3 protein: CASSTPPGGYGYTF. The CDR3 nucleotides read TGTGCCAGCAGTACTCCGCCAGGGGGCTATGGCTACACCTTC.

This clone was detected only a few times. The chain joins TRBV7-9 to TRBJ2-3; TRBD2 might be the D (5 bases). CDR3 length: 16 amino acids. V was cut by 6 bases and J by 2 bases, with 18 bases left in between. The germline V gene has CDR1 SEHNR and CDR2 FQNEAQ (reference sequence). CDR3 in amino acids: CASSPWGDGNTDTQYF. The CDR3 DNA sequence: TGTGCCAGCAGTCCCTGGGGAGACGGCAACACAGATACGCAGTATTTT.

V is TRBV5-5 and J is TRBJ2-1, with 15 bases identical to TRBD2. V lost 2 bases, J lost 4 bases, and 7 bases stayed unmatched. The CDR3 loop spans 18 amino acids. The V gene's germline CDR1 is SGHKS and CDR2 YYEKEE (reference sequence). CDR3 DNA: TGTGCCAGCAGCTTTCGGACTAGCGGGAGGGTTTATTACAATGAGCAGTTCTTC. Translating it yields CASSFRTSGRVYYNEQFF.

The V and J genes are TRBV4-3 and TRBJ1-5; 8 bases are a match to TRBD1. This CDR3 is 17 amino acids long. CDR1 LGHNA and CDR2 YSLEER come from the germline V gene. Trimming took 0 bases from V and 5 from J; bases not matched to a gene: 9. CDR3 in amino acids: CASSQDRGRIADQPQHF. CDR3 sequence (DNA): TGCGCCAGCAGCCAAGACAGGGGGCGGATTGCGGATCAGCCCCAGCATTTT.